The clone carrying this T cell receptor beta chain was seen only once. The data originate from a study of cytomegalovirus exposure and HLA in healthy donors. The PCR ran on 60 Vbeta and 13 Jbeta primers. Sequencing was performed with immunoSEQ multiplex PCR; in TCRdb, only in-frame clones are kept and a portion is missing. Among roughly 150,000 clones listed, approximately 77% were seen once. The CDR3 is 16 residues long. The V end lost 8 bases, the J end lost 5 bases, and 24 bases lay between the germline ends. From germline, CDR1 is SNHLY and CDR2 FYNNEI. The genes are TRBV2 and TRBJ2-5, with a tentative D call TRBD1 (7 bases). The sequence was obtained from a female donor in good health and CMV-seronegative. The material sequenced was PBMCs. The CDR3 reads CASLGVSGGQGETQYF. As DNA, the CDR3 is TGTGCCAGCTTGGGCGTCTCAGGGGGGCAGGGGGAGACCCAGTACTTC.